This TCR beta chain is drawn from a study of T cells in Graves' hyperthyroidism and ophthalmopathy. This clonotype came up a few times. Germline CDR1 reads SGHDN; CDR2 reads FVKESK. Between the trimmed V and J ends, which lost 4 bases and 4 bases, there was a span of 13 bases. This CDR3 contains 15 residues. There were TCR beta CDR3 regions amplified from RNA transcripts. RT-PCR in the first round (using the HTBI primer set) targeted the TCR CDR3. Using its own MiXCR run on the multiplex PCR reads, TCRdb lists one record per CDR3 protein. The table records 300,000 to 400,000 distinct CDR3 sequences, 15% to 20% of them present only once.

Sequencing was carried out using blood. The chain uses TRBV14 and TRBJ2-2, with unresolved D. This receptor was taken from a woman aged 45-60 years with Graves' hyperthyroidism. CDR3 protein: CASSPVALATGELFF. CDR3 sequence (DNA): TGTGCCAGCAGCCCTGTGGCCTTGGCCACCGGGGAGCTGTTTTTT.